The sequence of this T cell receptor (beta chain) was determined in a study of blood T cells in healthy people across ages. Study-wide points: Estimates based on one million T cells were treated as lower bounds.

A second about 7 to 12 cycle PCR used barcoded and J-beta primers. TCRdb re-called the 5' RACE reads with MiXCR, one entry per CDR3 protein. Of 800,000 or so distinct CDR3 sequences in the sample, approximately 25% were seen once. Trimming removed 3 bases from V and 4 bases from J, with 15 bases in between. The CDR3 loop spans 15 amino acids. This clonotype was found a few times. The target antigen is unknown. These data were likewise used in another study, on T cells of mothers and their children.

The chain joins TRBV12-3 or TRBV12-4 to TRBJ1-1; TRBD1 is a possible D gene (5 bases). This receptor was identified in a boy aged 5 to 17 in good health. Sequencing input: blood. This chain's CDR3 is CASSFQGGEGTEAFF. DNA for the CDR3: TGTGCCAGCAGTTTCCAGGGAGGGGAGGGCACTGAAGCTTTCTTT.